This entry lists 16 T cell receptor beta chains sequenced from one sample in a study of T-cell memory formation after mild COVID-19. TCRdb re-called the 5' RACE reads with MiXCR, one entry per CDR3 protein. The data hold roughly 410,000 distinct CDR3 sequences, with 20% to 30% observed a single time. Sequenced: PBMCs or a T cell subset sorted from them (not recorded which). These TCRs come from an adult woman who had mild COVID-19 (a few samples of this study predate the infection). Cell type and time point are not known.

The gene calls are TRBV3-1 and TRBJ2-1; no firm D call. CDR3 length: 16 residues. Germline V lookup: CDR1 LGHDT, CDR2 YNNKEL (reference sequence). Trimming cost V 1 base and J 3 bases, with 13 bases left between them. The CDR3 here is CASSQAWAVGYNEQFF. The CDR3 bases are TGTGCCAGCAGCCAAGCTTGGGCGGTGGGCTACAATGAGCAGTTCTTC.

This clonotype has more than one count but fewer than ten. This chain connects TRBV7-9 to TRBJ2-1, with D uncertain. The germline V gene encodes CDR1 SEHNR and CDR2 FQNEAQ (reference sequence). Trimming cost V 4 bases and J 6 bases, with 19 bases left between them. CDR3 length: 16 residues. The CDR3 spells CASSSLGYYASNEQFF. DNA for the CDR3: TGTGCCAGCAGCTCCCTGGGCTATTACGCGAGCAATGAGCAGTTCTTC.

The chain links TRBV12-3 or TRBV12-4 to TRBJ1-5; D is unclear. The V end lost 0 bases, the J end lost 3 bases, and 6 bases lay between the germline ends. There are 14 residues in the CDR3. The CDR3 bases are TGTGCCAGCAGTTTAGCAGGTTACAATCAGCCCCAGCATTTT. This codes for CASSLAGYNQPQHF.

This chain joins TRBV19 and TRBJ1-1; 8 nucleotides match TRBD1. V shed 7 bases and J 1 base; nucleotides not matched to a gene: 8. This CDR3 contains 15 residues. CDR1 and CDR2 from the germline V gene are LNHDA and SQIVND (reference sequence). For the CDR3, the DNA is TGTGCCAGTACCATGCGGACAGGGTGGAACACTGAAGCTTTCTTT. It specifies CASTMRTGWNTEAFF.

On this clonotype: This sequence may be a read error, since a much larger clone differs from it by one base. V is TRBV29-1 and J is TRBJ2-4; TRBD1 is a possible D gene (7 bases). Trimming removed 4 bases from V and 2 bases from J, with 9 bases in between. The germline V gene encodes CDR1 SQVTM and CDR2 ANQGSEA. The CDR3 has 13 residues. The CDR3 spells CSVAGGSKNIQYF. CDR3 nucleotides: TGCAGCGTTGCAGGGGGGTCCAAAAACATTCAGTACTTC.

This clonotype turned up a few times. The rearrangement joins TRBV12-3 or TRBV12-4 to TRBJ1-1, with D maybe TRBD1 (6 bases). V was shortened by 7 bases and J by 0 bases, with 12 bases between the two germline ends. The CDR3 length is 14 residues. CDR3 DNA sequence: TGTGCCAGCACCCAAGGACAGCTGAACACTGAAGCTTTCTTT. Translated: CASTQGQLNTEAFF.

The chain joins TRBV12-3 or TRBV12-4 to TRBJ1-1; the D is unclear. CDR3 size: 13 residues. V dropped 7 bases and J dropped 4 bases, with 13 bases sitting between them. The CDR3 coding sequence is TGTGCCAGCAATTACGGTGATAGCACTGAAGCTTTCTTT. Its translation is CASNYGDSTEAFF.

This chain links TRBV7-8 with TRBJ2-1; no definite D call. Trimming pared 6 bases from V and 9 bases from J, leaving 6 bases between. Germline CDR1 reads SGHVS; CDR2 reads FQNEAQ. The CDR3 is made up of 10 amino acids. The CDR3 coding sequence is TGTGCCAGCAGTCGCATTGAGCAGTTCTTC. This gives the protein CASSRIEQFF.

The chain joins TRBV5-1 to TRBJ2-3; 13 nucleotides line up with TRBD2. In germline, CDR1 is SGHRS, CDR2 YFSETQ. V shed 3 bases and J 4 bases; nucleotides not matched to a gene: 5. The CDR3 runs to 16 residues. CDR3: CASSSLAGGLADTQYF. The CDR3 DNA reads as TGCGCCAGCAGCTCACTAGCGGGAGGGCTCGCAGATACGCAGTATTTT.

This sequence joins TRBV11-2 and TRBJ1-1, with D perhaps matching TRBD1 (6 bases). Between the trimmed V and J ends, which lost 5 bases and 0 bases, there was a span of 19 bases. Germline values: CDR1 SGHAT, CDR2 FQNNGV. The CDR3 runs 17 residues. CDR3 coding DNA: TGTGCCAGCAGCCGCCGGGACAAGGCAACGATGAACACTGAAGCTTTCTTT. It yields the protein CASSRRDKATMNTEAFF.

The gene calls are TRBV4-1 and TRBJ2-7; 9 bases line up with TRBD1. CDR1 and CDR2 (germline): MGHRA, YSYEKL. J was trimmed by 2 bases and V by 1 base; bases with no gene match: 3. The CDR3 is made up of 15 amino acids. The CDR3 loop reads CASSQVRQGAYEQYF. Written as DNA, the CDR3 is TGCGCCAGCAGCCAAGTTCGACAGGGGGCCTACGAGCAGTACTTC.

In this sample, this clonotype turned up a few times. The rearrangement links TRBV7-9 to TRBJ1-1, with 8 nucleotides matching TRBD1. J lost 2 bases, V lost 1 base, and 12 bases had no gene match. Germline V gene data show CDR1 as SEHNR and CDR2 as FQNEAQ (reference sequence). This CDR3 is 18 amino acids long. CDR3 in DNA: TGTGCCAGCAGCTTAGAGGGACAGGCCAAATGGGGTAACACTGAAGCTTTCTTT. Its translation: CASSLEGQAKWGNTEAFF.

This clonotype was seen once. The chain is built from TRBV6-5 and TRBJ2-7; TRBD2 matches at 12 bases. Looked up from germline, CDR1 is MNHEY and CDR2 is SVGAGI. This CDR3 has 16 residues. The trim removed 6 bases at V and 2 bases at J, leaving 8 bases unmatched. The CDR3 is CASSSFLAGGPYEQYF. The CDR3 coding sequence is TGTGCCAGCAGCTCCTTCCTAGCGGGAGGGCCCTACGAGCAGTACTTC.

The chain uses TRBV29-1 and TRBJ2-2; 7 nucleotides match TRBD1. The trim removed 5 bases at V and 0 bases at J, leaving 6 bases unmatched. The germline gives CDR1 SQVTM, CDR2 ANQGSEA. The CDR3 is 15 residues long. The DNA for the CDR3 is TGCAGCGTTTCTCCGGGACAGTCGAACACCGGGGAGCTGTTTTTT. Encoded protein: CSVSPGQSNTGELFF.

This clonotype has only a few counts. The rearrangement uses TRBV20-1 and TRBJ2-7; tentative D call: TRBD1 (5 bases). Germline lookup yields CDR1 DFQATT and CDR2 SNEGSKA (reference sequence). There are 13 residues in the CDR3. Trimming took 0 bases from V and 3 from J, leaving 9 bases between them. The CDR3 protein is CSARDGRDYEQYF. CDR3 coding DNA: TGCAGTGCTAGAGATGGCAGGGACTACGAGCAGTACTTC.

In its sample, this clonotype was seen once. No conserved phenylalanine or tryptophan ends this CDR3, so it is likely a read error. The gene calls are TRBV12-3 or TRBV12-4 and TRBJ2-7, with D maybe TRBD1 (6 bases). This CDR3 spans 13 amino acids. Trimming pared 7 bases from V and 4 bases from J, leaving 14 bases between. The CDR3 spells CASNAGTTYEQYL. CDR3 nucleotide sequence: TGTGCCAGCAATGCCGGGACAACATACGAGCAGTACTTA.